This T cell receptor beta chain was recovered during a study of blood T cell repertoires in COVID-19. Study-level information: COVID-19 samples, acute and convalescent, were from the United States, Italy and Spain.

Germline CDR1 is LGHDT and CDR2 is YNNKEL (reference sequence). V was cut by 4 bases and J by 1 base, with 16 bases left in between. This CDR3 contains 16 residues. Some clones are missing from TCRdb's copy, which holds only in-frame ones; the method was immunoSEQ multiplex PCR. The table includes roughly 120,000 clones, 85% detected once. The chain combines TRBV3-1 (or the pseudogene TRBV3-2) with TRBJ2-5; D is perhaps TRBD2 (7 bases). Sequenced material: peripheral blood. This TCR derives from an elderly man with acute or convalescent COVID-19. The CDR3 DNA reads as TGTGCCAGCAGCCCGGGGGGCGGGGTGCTCCAAGAGACCCAGTACTTC. Its protein is CASSPGGGVLQETQYF.